The 13 T cell receptor beta chains presented below share a single source sample, sequenced in a study of T cell responses to AZD1222 COVID-19 vaccine. The repertoire was sequenced with immunoSEQ multiplex PCR; TCRdb's copy has only in-frame clones and lacks some. The sample shows 140,000 to 150,000 clones, roughly nine tenths of them seen only once. This specimen consisted of peripheral blood, obtained on day 0 of AZD1222 vaccination. These receptors were obtained from an adult in good health.

The chain has TRBV7-3 and TRBJ1-1; weak D call: TRBD1 (6 bases). Trimming removed 2 bases at V and 0 bases at J, with 13 bases between. The CDR3 is made up of 16 amino acids. Germline V gene data show CDR1 as SGHTA and CDR2 as FQGTGA. CDR3 in amino acids: CASSLGQGSMNTEAFF. In nucleotides, the CDR3 is TGTGCCAGCAGCTTAGGTCAGGGGTCTATGAACACTGAAGCTTTCTTT. Drawing the rest from reference TRBV7-3 and TRBJ1-1, the complete variable domain is GAGVSQTPSNKVTEKGKYVELRCDPISGHTALYWYRQSLGQGPEFLIYFQGTGAADDSGLPNDRFFAVRPEGSVSTLKIQRTERGDSAVYLCASSLGQGSMNTEAFFGQGTRLTVV.

The chain has TRBV14 and TRBJ2-2; 7 bases fit TRBD1. V lost 4 bases to trimming and J lost 7 bases; unmatched junction nucleotides: 9. Germline lookup yields CDR1 SGHDN and CDR2 FVKESK. This CDR3 region has 15 residues. The CDR3 loop reads CASSRPDRRGGELFF. The CDR3 DNA sequence: TGTGCCAGCAGCCGACCGGACAGGCGCGGCGGGGAGCTGTTTTTT.

This chain connects TRBV24-1 to TRBJ2-7; D might be TRBD1 or TRBD2, each matching 5 bases. The CDR3 has 14 amino acids. CDR1 is KGHDR, CDR2 SFDVKD, per germline. The ends were cut back, 4 bases at V and 6 bases at J, with 15 bases in the middle. In DNA form, the CDR3 reads TGTGCCACCAGTGAACCGGGACCTCGATCCGAGCAGTACTTC. The encoded protein is CATSEPGPRSEQYF.

This chain's CDR3 is CSASGQDYQPQHF. DNA for the CDR3: TGCAGTGCTAGTGGACAAGATTATCAGCCCCAGCATTTT. The V call is TRBV20-1, the J call TRBJ1-5; D is perhaps TRBD1 (5 bases). The CDR3 is made up of 13 amino acids. Trimming took 3 bases from V and 5 from J, leaving 11 bases between them. Looked up from germline, CDR1 is DFQATT and CDR2 is SNEGSKA (reference sequence).

CDR3 sequence (DNA): TGCGCCAGCAGCCTTGGGACGGTGGCAACTAATGAAAAACTGTTTTTT. Amino acids: CASSLGTVATNEKLFF. The chain uses TRBV4-3 and TRBJ1-4; possible D gene TRBD1, 5 bases. Trimming stripped 4 bases from V and 0 bases from J, with 12 bases between. CDR1 LGHNA and CDR2 YSLEER come from the germline V gene. The CDR3 spans 16 residues.

This clone was seen a few times. As DNA, the CDR3 is TGTGCCATCCCGTCCTTATATCTGCCGTTCTCTGGGGCCAACGTCCTGACTTTC. Protein: CAIPSLYLPFSGANVLTF. The chain employs TRBV7-9 and TRBJ2-6; D remains unclear. V shed 10 bases and J shed 0 bases, with 22 bases lying between them. The V gene's germline CDR1 is SEHNR and CDR2 FQNEAQ (reference sequence). The CDR3 has 18 amino acids.

This chain uses TRBV5-8 with TRBJ2-7; tentative D call: TRBD1 (6 bases). The V and J ends lost 3 bases and 5 bases respectively, with 18 bases between them. The germline V gene has CDR1 SGHTS and CDR2 YDEGEE. This CDR3 region has 15 residues. CDR3 DNA sequence: TGTGCCAGCAGCTCAACCACAGGGTTGGTCCACGAGCAGTACTTC. Translation gives CASSSTTGLVHEQYF.

J is TRBJ2-1 and V is TRBV5-1; maybe TRBD2 (5 bases). The V end lost 2 bases, the J end lost 9 bases, and 6 bases lay between the germline ends. This CDR3 has 11 residues. The germline gives CDR1 SGHRS, CDR2 YFSETQ. CDR3 loop: CASSLGGEQFF. The CDR3 DNA is TGCGCCAGCAGCTTAGGAGGTGAGCAGTTCTTC.

This sequence joins TRBV4-3 and TRBJ2-2, with D unresolved. The CDR3 contains 14 residues. Germline values: CDR1 LGHNA, CDR2 YSLEER. The V end was cut by 0 bases, the J end by 6 bases, with 8 bases between. CDR3 bases: TGCGCCAGCAGCCAAGAAGCTAGTCCCGGGGAGCTGTTTTTT. Translation gives CASSQEASPGELFF.

This chain joins TRBV19 and TRBJ2-7; no clear D gene. The V end was cut by 6 bases, the J end by 7 bases, with 19 bases between. Germline V lookup: CDR1 LNHDA, CDR2 SQIVND (reference sequence). This CDR3 spans 14 amino acids. CDR3: CASSGTGSPTEQYF. The DNA of the CDR3 is TGTGCCAGTAGCGGTACCGGATCGCCTACAGAGCAGTACTTC.

The chain has TRBV19 and TRBJ1-3; TRBD1 matches 7 bases. V gave up 6 bases and J gave up 5 bases; unmatched junction bases: 13. The CDR3 is 16 amino acids. The germline V gene has CDR1 LNHDA and CDR2 SQIVND (reference sequence). CDR3 sequence: CASRLLEGGMRNTIYF. CDR3 bases: TGTGCCAGTAGGCTCCTGGAAGGGGGCATGAGAAACACCATATATTTT.

This chain links TRBV7-2 with TRBJ2-7; a possible D gene is TRBD2 (6 bases). There are 16 residues in the CDR3. Per the germline V gene, CDR1 is SGHTA and CDR2 is FQGNSA. V was trimmed by 1 base and J by 1 base, leaving 14 bases between them. The DNA of the CDR3 is TGTGCCAGCAGCTTAGGGAACGGGGGATTATCCTACGAGCAGTACTTC. Amino acids: CASSLGNGGLSYEQYF.

The J gene is TRBJ2-7, the V gene TRBV3-1 (or the pseudogene TRBV3-2), with D possibly TRBD1 on 6 matching bases. Germline CDR1 and CDR2: LGHDT and YNNKEL (reference sequence). V was trimmed by 1 base and J by 6 bases, leaving 13 bases between them. This CDR3 is 14 amino acids long. The CDR3 here is CASSQGAQGGEQYF. As DNA, the CDR3 is TGTGCCAGCAGCCAAGGTGCACAGGGCGGCGAGCAGTACTTC.